This TCR beta chain is from a study of monozygotic twins with cystic fibrosis. Some clones are missing from TCRdb's copy, which holds only in-frame ones; the method was immunoSEQ multiplex PCR. The sample records about 36,000 clones, 84% being singletons. With respect to this clone: The antigen is undetermined.

Study-level findings and limits: Nucleotide-identical clonotype sharing was significantly higher within monozygotic CF twin pairs than between unrelated CF individuals. In 13 of 16 pairs, V gene usage was closest to the co-twin's. The repertoire was suggested to be naive-dominated, clonality median about 0.01.

Germline-derived CDR1 and CDR2 are MNHEY and SVGAGI. V was clipped by 6 bases and J by 6 bases, with 17 bases between them. The CDR3 is 14 residues long. The rearrangement links TRBV6-5 to TRBJ1-2; TRBD1 might be the D (5 bases). The sequence came from a girl aged 2 to 10 with cystic fibrosis. The sample was blood. Here the CDR3 reads CASRRDRGWDGYTF. Written as DNA, the CDR3 is TGTGCCAGCAGACGTGATCGGGGGTGGGATGGCTACACCTTC.